Each of the 18 T cell receptor beta chains below was sequenced from the same sample in a study of blood T cell repertoires in COVID-19. Assay: immunoSEQ multiplex PCR; the TCRdb copy retains only in-frame clones and omits some. Among some 240,000 clones listed, 88% were seen once. The sample taken for sequencing was PBMCs or T cells enriched from blood (not recorded which). The receptors were sampled from a woman in her thirties or forties who had been exposed to COVID-19.

This sequence joins TRBV18 and TRBJ1-3; 8 bases fit TRBD1. Trimming at V came to 8 bases and at J to 0 bases, leaving 6 bases not matched to a gene. Germline-derived CDR1 and CDR2 are KGHSH and LQKENI. The length of the CDR3 is 15 residues. In DNA form, the CDR3 reads TGTGCCAGCGCGACAGGGGCCTACTCTGGAAACACCATATATTTT. Its translation is CASATGAYSGNTIYF.

This clone came up a few times. The J gene is TRBJ1-6, the V gene TRBV7-9, with a weak D call TRBD1 (5 bases). The CDR3 consists of 16 residues. Germline values: CDR1 SEHNR, CDR2 FQNEAQ (reference sequence). V lost 1 base, J lost 7 bases, and 14 bases lay in between. The CDR3 DNA sequence: TGTGCCAGCAGCTTAGGGGTGACAGTGGGGAATTCACCCCTCCACTTT. Protein sequence: CASSLGVTVGNSPLHF.

The chain joins TRBV13 to TRBJ2-7, with TRBD1 identical over 8 bases. The CDR3 contains 14 residues. The germline CDR1 and CDR2 sequences are PRHDT and FYEKMQ (reference sequence). With V trimmed by 5 bases and J by 1 base, 4 bases remained unmatched. The CDR3 spells CASSVTGVSYEQYF. CDR3 coding DNA: TGTGCCAGCAGCGTGACAGGGGTATCCTACGAGCAGTACTTC.

The gene calls are TRBV7-2 and TRBJ1-5; no firm D call. V was clipped by 6 bases and J by 0 bases, with 12 bases between them. Looked up from germline, CDR1 is SGHTA and CDR2 is FQGNSA. The CDR3 is made up of 15 amino acids. CDR3 in DNA: TGTGCCAGCAGGGCCGGGGTACATAGCAATCAGCCCCAGCATTTT. Protein product: CASRAGVHSNQPQHF.

The chain employs TRBV19 and TRBJ2-3; TRBD2 agrees at 14 bases. The CDR3 has 16 amino acids. Germline trimming cut 5 bases from V and 1 base from J; bases unmatched to any gene: 2. Germline V gene lookup returns CDR1 LNHDA and CDR2 SQIVND (reference sequence). The CDR3 bases are TGTGCCAGTAGTTCGGGACTAGCGGGGGGCACAGATACGCAGTATTTT. It is translated as CASSSGLAGGTDTQYF.

The rearrangement links TRBV3-1 (or the pseudogene TRBV3-2) to TRBJ1-1, with a possible D match to TRBD1 (5 bases). Trimming took off 8 bases at V and 3 bases at J, with 16 bases between the two ends. Germline CDR1 and CDR2: LGHDT and YNNKEL (reference sequence). The CDR3 consists of 14 residues. As DNA, the CDR3 is TGTGCCAGCGCGACAAGGGGTACCGACACTGAAGCTTTCTTT. Its translation is CASATRGTDTEAFF.

The J gene is TRBJ2-7, the V gene TRBV6-5; D possibly corresponds to TRBD1 (6 bases). There are 13 residues in the CDR3. Germline loops: CDR1 MNHEY, CDR2 SVGAGI. The V gene lost 2 bases and the J gene lost 7 bases, with 12 bases spanning the gap. The CDR3 loop reads CASSYGLTGEQYV. CDR3 nucleotides: TGTGCCAGCAGTTACGGGTTGACAGGAGAGCAGTACGTC.

The rearrangement uses TRBV7-3 and TRBJ2-2, with a tentative D call TRBD2 (5 bases). This CDR3 comprises 14 residues. Per germline, CDR1 SGHTA and CDR2 FQGTGA. Between the trimmed V and J ends, which lost 4 bases and 3 bases, there was a span of 9 bases. CDR3 nucleotide sequence: TGTGCCAGCAGCTCGTGGACTTACACCGGGGAGCTGTTTTTT. This gives the protein CASSSWTYTGELFF. The whole variable domain, filled in from reference TRBV7-3 and TRBJ2-2, reads GAGVSQTPSNKVTEKGKYVELRCDPISGHTALYWYRQSLGQGPEFLIYFQGTGAADDSGLPNDRFFAVRPEGSVSTLKIQRTERGDSAVYLCASSSWTYTGELFFGEGSRLTVL.

The chain recombines TRBV27 with TRBJ2-7; 7 positions agree with TRBD1. The V gene end was trimmed by 6 bases and the J gene end by 7 bases; junction bases not matched to a gene: 12. The CDR3 runs to 14 residues. CDR1 MNHEY and CDR2 SMNVEV come from the germline V gene (reference sequence). The CDR3 loop reads CASSYRQGLGEQYV. CDR3 nucleotides: TGTGCCAGCAGCTACCGACAGGGTTTGGGAGAGCAGTACGTC.

This rearrangement joins TRBV9 to TRBJ1-1; D unresolved. The V and J ends lost 2 bases and 2 bases respectively, with 7 bases between them. Germline loops: CDR1 SGDLS, CDR2 YYNGEE. The CDR3 runs 13 residues. The CDR3 loop reads CASSVVSNTEAFF. The CDR3 DNA sequence: TGTGCCAGCAGCGTCGTCAGTAACACTGAAGCTTTCTTT.

The J gene is TRBJ2-7, the V gene TRBV29-1; D is unclear. The CDR3 runs 13 residues. Per the germline V gene, CDR1 is SQVTM and CDR2 is ANQGSEA. V was pared by 4 bases and J by 5 bases, with 15 bases between. DNA of the CDR3: TGCAGCGTTGTGGCAGTGAGCCGGGACGAGCAGTACTTC. This encodes CSVVAVSRDEQYF.

V and J are TRBV18 and TRBJ2-3; 7 nucleotides align to TRBD2. CDR1 is KGHSH and CDR2 is LQKENI in the germline V gene. Germline trimming cut 2 bases from V and 4 bases from J; bases unmatched to any gene: 9. This CDR3 region has 16 residues. In nucleotides, the CDR3 is TGTGCCAGCTCACCATTGGGCGGGAGTTTATCAGATACGCAGTATTTT. It yields the protein CASSPLGGSLSDTQYF.

This clone is a singleton in its sample. The chain links TRBV12-3 or TRBV12-4 to TRBJ2-3, with D unclear. The CDR3 length is 11 residues. Trimming cost V 5 bases and J 6 bases, with 6 bases left between them. The CDR3, as DNA: TGTGCCAGCAGTCCCCGGGATACGCAGTATTTT. Translated, it gives CASSPRDTQYF.

The V and J genes are TRBV29-1 and TRBJ1-5; 9 positions match TRBD1. Trimming at V came to 7 bases and at J to 6 bases, leaving 16 bases not matched to a gene. The CDR3 is 16 residues long. Germline CDR1 and CDR2: SQVTM and ANQGSEA. CDR3 region: CSADSIGTGCSQPQHF. The CDR3 DNA sequence: TGCAGCGCTGATTCAATCGGGACAGGGTGTAGTCAGCCCCAGCATTTT.

This sequence joins TRBV19 and TRBJ1-1, with 8 bases lining up with TRBD1. CDR3 length equals 16 residues. The V segment lost 7 bases and the J segment 6 bases; nucleotides outside the gene matches: 16. The germline V gene encodes CDR1 LNHDA and CDR2 SQIVND (reference sequence). The CDR3 here is CASTSGRGRERPEAFF. The CDR3 nucleotides are TGTGCCAGTACCTCGGGCAGGGGGCGGGAAAGGCCTGAAGCTTTCTTT. Drawing the rest from reference TRBV19 and TRBJ1-1, the complete variable domain is DGGITQSPKYLFRKEGQNVTLSCEQNLNHDAMYWYRQDPGQGLRLIYYSQIVNDFQKGDIAEGYSVSREKKESFPLTVTSAQKNPTAFYLCASTSGRGRERPEAFFGQGTRLTVV.

This clone was observed a single time. This chain uses TRBV19 with TRBJ2-1; TRBD1 agrees at 10 bases. The CDR3 loop spans 17 amino acids. Germline V gene lookup returns CDR1 LNHDA and CDR2 SQIVND (reference sequence). J lost 6 bases, V lost 4 bases, and 12 bases had no gene match. DNA for the CDR3: TGTGCCAGTAGTAGAGGGACAGGGGTCCTGGCCGGCAATGAGCAGTTCTTC. It encodes CASSRGTGVLAGNEQFF.

The gene calls are TRBV7-8 and TRBJ2-7, with TRBD2 matching 10 bases. The CDR3 is 17 amino acids. Germline-derived CDR1 and CDR2 are SGHVS and FQNEAQ. V lost 5 bases, J lost 4 bases, and 14 bases stayed unmatched. In DNA form, the CDR3 reads TGTGCCAGCAGCCCCCGCATGGGACTAGCGAAGTCTTACGAGCAGTACTTC. Amino acids: CASSPRMGLAKSYEQYF.

This clone was detected only a few times. The genes are TRBV13 and TRBJ1-1; the match to TRBD1 covers 7 bases. V was pared by 6 bases and J by 4 bases, with 5 bases of the junction left unmatched. This CDR3 spans 13 amino acids. Germline CDR1 PRHDT, CDR2 FYEKMQ (reference sequence). Here the CDR3 DNA reads TGTGCCAGCAGGGACAGGAGCGGCACTGAAGCTTTCTTT. Encoded protein: CASRDRSGTEAFF.